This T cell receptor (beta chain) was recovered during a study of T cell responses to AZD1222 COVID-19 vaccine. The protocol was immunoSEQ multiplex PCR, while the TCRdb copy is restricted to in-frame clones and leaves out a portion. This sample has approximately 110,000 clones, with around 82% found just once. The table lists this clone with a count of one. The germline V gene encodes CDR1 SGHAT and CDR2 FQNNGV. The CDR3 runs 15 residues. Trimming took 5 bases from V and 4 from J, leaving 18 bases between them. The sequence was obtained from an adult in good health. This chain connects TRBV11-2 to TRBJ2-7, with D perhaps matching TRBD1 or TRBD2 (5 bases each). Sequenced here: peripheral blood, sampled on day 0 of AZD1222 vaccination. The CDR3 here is CASSLRSGAGYEQYF. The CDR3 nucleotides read TGTGCCAGCAGCCTAAGGTCCGGGGCCGGGTACGAGCAGTACTTC.